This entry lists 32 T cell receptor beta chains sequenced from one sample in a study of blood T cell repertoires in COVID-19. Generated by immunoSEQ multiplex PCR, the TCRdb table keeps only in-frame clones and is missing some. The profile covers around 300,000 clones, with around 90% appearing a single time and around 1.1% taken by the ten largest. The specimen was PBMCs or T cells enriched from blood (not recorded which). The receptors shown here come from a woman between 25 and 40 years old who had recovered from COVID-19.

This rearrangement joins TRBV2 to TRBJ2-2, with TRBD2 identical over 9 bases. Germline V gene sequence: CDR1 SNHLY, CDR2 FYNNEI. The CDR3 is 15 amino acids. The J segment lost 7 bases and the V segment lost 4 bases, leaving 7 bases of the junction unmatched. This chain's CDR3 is CASSGVGTSLGELFF. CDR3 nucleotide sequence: TGTGCCAGCAGTGGTGTTGGGACTAGCCTCGGGGAGCTGTTTTTT.

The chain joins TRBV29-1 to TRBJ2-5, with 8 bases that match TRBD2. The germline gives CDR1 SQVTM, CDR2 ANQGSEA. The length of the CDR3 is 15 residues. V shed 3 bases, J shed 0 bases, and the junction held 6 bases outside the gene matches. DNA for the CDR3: TGCAGCGTTGACCAGTGGCGGGAGGACCAAGAGACCCAGTACTTC. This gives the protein CSVDQWREDQETQYF.

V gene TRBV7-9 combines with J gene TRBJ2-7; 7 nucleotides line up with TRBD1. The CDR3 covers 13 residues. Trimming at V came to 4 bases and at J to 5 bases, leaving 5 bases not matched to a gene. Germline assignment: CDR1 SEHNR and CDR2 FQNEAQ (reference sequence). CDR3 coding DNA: TGTGCCAGCAGCTCGACAGGGTTCCACGAGCAGTACTTC. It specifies CASSSTGFHEQYF. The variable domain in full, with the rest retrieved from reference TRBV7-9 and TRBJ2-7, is DTGVSQNPRHKITKRGQNVTFRCDPISEHNRLYWYRQTLGQGPEFLTYFQNEAQLEKSRLLSDRFSAERPKGSFSTLEIQRTEQGDSAMYLCASSSTGFHEQYFGPGTRLTVT.

In DNA form, the CDR3 reads TGTGCCAGCAGTCCCCGGACAGGGGGTAGGGCTTTCTTT. Its translation: CASSPRTGGRAFF. This chain uses TRBV12-3 or TRBV12-4 with TRBJ1-1; 10 positions match TRBD1. This CDR3 is built from 13 residues. J lost 11 bases, V lost 5 bases, and 8 bases had no gene match.

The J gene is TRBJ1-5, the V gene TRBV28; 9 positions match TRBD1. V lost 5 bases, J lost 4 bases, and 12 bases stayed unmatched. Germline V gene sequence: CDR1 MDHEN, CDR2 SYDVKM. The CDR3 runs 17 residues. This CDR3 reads CASSPEGDRVENQPQHF. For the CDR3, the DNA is TGTGCCAGCAGTCCCGAGGGGGACAGGGTAGAGAATCAGCCCCAGCATTTT.

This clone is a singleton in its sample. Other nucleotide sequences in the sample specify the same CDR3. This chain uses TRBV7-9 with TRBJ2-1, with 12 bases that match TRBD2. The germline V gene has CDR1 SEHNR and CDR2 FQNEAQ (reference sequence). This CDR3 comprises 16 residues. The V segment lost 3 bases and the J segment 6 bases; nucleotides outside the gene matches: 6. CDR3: CASSLTTSGSRNEQFF. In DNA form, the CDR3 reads TGTGCCAGCAGCTTGACGACTAGCGGGAGCCGCAATGAGCAGTTCTTC. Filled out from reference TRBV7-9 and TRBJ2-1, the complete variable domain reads DTGVSQNPRHKITKRGQNVTFRCDPISEHNRLYWYRQTLGQGPEFLTYFQNEAQLEKSRLLSDRFSAERPKGSFSTLEIQRTEQGDSAMYLCASSLTTSGSRNEQFFGPGTRLTVL.

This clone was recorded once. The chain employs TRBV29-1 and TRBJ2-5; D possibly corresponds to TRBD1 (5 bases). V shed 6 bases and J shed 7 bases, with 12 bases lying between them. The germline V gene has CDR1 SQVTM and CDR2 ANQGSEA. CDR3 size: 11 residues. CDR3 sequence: CSVLGRGTQYF. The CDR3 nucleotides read TGCAGCGTGCTCGGAAGGGGGACCCAGTACTTC. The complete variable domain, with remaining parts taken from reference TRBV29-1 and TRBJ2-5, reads SAVISQKPSRDICQRGTSLTIQCQVDSQVTMMFWYRQQPGQSLTLIATANQGSEATYESGFVIDKFPISRPNLTFSTLTVSNMSPEDSSIYLCSVLGRGTQYFGPGTRLLVL.

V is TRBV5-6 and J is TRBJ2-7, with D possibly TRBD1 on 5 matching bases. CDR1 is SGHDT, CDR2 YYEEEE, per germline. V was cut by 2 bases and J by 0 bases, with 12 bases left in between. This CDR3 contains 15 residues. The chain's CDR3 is CASSFQGIGSYEQYF. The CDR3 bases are TGTGCCAGCAGCTTCCAGGGAATCGGCTCCTACGAGCAGTACTTC.

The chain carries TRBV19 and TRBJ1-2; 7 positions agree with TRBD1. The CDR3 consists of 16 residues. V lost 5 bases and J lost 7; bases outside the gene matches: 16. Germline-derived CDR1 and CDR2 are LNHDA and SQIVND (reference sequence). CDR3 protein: CASSQVVYRGGGGYTF. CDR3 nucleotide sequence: TGTGCCAGTAGTCAAGTGGTCTACAGGGGTGGAGGTGGCTACACCTTC.

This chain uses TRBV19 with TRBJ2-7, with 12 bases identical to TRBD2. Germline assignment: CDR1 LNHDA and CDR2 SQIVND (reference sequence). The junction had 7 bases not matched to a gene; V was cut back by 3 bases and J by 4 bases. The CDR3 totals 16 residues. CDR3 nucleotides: TGTGCCAGTAGTATCTTGGCGGGGACTAGCGGGTACGAGCAGTACTTC. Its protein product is CASSILAGTSGYEQYF.

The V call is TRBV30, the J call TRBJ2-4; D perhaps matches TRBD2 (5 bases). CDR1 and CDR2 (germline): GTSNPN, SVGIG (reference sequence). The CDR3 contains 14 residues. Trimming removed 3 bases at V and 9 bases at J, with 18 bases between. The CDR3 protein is CAWRITGRGGIQYF. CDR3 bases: TGTGCCTGGAGGATCACGGGGAGAGGAGGCATTCAGTACTTC.

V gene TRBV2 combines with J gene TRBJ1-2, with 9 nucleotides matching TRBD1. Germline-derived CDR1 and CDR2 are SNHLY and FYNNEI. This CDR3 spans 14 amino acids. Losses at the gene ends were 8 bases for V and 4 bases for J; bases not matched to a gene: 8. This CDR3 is CASLEDRGLYGYTF. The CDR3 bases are TGTGCCAGCTTAGAGGACAGGGGACTCTATGGCTACACCTTC.

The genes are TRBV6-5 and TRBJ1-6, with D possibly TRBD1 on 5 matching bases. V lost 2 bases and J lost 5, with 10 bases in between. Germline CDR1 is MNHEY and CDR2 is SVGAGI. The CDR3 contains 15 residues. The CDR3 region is CASSYGTPNNSPLHF. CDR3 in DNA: TGTGCCAGCAGTTACGGGACTCCGAATAATTCACCCCTCCACTTT.

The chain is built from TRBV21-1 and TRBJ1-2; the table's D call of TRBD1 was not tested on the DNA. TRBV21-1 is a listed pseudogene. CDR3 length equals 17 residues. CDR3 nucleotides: TGTGCCAGCAGCCCCCAACTTTACCGGGACAGGGGTGATGGCTACACCTTC. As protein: CASSPQLYRDRGDGYTF.

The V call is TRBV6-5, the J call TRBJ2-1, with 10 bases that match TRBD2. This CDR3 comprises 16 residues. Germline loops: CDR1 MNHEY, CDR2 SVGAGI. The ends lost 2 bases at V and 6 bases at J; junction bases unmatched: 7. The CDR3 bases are TGTGCCAGCAGTTACACGTCTAGCGGGAGTTTCAATGAGCAGTTCTTC. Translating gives CASSYTSSGSFNEQFF.

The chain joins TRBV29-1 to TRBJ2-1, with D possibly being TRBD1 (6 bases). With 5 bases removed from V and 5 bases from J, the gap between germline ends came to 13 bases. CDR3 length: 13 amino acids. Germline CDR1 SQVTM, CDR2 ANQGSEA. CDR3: CSVYRDTNNEQFF. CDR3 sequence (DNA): TGCAGCGTTTACCGGGACACGAACAATGAGCAGTTCTTC.

The CDR3 is CASSYRTGMNTEAFF. The CDR3 nucleotides read TGTGCCAGCAGTTACAGGACAGGTATGAACACTGAAGCTTTCTTT. The chain recombines TRBV6-5 with TRBJ1-1; 7 bases align to TRBD1. The V gene's germline CDR1 is MNHEY and CDR2 SVGAGI. The CDR3 spans 15 residues. The junction had 3 bases not matched to a gene; V was cut back by 2 bases and J by 0 bases.

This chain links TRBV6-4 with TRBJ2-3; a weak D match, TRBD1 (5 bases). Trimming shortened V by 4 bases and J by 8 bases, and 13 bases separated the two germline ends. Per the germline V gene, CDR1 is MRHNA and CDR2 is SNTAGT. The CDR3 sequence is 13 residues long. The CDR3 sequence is CASSVGVRGTQYF. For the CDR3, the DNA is TGTGCCAGCAGTGTTGGGGTAAGGGGTACGCAGTATTTT.

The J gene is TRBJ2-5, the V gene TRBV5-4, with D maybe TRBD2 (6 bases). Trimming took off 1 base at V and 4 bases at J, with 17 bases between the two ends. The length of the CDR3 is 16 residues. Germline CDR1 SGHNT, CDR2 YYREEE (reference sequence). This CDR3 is CASSLYGRIGRETQYF. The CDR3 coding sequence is TGTGCCAGCAGCTTGTACGGGAGAATCGGTCGAGAGACCCAGTACTTC.

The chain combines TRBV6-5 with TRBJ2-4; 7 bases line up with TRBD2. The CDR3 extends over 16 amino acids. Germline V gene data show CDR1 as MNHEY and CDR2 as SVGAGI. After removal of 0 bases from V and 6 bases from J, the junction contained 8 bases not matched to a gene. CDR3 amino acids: CASSYSRWEGSNIQYF. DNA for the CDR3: TGTGCCAGCAGTTACTCGAGGTGGGAGGGCTCAAACATTCAGTACTTC.

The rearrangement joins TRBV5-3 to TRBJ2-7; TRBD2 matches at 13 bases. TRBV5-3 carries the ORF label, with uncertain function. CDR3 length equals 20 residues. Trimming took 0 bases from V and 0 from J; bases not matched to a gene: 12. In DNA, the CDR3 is TGTGCCAGAAGCTTGGCCAGACTAGCGGGAGGCAAACTCAGCTCCTACGAGCAGTACTTC. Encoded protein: CARSLARLAGGKLSSYEQYF.

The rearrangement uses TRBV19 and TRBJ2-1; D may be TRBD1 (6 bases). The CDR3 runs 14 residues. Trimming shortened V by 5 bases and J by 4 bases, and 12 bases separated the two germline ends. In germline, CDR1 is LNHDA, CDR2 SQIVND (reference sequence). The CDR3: CASSGGGRYNEQFF. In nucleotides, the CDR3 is TGTGCCAGTAGTGGGGGCGGACGGTACAATGAGCAGTTCTTC.

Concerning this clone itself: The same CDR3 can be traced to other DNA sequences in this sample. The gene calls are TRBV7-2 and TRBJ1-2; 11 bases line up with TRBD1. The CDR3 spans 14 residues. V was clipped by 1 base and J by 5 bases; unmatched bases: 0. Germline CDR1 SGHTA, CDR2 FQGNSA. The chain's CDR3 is CASSLGDRGYGYTF. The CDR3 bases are TGTGCCAGCAGCTTAGGGGACAGGGGGTATGGCTACACCTTC.

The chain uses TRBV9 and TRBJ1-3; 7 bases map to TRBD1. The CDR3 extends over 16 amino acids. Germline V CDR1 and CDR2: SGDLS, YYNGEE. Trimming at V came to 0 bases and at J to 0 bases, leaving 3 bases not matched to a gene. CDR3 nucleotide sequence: TGTGCCAGCAGCGTAGGGACAGGACCCTCTGGAAACACCATATATTTT. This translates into CASSVGTGPSGNTIYF.

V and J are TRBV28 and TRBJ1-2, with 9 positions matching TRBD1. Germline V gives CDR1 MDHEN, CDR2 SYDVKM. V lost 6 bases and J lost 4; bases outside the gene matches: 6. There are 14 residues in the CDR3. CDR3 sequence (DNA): TGTGCCAGCAGCTCCGGGACAGGGACCTATGGCTACACCTTC. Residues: CASSSGTGTYGYTF.

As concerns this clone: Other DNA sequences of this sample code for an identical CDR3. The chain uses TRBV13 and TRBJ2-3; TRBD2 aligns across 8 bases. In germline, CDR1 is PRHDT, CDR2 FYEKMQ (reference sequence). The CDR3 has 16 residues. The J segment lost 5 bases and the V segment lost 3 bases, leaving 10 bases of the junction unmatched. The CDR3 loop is CASSFRVPAGGDTQYF. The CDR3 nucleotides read TGTGCCAGCAGCTTCAGGGTTCCGGCGGGAGGAGATACGCAGTATTTT. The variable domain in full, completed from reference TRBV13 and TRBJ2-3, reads AAGVIQSPRHLIKEKRETATLKCYPIPRHDTVYWYQQGPGQDPQFLISFYEKMQSDKGSIPDRFSAQQFSDYHSELNMSSLELGDSALYFCASSFRVPAGGDTQYFGPGTRLTVL.

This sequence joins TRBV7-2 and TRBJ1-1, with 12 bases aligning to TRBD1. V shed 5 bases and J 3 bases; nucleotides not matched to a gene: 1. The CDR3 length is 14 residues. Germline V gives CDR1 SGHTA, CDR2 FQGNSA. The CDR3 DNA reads TGTGCCAGCAGCCGGGACAGGGGGCACACTGAAGCTTTCTTT. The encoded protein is CASSRDRGHTEAFF.

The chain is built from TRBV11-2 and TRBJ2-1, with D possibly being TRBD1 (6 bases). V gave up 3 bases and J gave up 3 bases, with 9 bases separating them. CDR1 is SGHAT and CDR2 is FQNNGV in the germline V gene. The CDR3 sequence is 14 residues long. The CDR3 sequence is CASSLLQGYNEQFF. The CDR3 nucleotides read TGTGCCAGCAGCTTGTTACAGGGCTACAATGAGCAGTTCTTC.

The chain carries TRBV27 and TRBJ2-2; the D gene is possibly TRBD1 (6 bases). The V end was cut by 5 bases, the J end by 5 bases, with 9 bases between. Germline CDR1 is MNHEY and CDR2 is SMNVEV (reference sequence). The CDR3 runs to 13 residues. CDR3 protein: CASSTGRTGELFF. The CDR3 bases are TGTGCCAGCAGTACAGGGCGAACCGGGGAGCTGTTTTTT.

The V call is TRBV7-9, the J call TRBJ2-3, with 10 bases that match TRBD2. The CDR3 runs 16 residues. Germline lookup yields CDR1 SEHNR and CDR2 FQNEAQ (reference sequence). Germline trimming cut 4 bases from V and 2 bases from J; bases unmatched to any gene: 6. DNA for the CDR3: TGTGCCAGCAGCTCGCGACTAGCGGGTATCACAGATACGCAGTATTTT. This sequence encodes CASSSRLAGITDTQYF.

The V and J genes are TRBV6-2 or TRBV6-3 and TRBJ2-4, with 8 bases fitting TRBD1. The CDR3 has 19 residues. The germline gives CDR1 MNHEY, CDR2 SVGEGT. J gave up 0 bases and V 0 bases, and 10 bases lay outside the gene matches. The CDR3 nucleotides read TGTGCCAGCAGTTACTCGCAGGGGGCTATACAACTAGCCAAAAACATTCAGTACTTC. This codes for CASSYSQGAIQLAKNIQYF.

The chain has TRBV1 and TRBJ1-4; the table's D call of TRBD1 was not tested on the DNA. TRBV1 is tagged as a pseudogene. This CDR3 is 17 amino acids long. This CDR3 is CTSSSRDRGQGNEKLFF. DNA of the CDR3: TGCACCAGCAGCAGTCGGGACAGGGGGCAGGGTAATGAAAAACTGTTTTTT.